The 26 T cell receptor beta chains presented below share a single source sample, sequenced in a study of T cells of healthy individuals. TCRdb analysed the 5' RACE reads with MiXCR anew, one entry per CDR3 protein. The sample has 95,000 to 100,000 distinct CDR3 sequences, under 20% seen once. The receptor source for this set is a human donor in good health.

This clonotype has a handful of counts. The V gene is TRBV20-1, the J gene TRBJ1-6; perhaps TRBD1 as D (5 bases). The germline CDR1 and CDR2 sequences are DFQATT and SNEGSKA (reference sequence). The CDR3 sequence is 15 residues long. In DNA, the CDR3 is TGCAGGGGCGGGACTCGAGGACGGGTAGATTCACCCCTCCACTTT. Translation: CRGGTRGRVDSPLHF.

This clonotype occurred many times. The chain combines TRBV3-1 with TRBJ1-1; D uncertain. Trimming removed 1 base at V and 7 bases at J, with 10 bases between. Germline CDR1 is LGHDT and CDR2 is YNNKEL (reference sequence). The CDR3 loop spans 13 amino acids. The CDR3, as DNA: TGTGCCAGCAGCCAAGGGTGGGTGGTTGAAGCTTTCTTT. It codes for CASSQGWVVEAFF.

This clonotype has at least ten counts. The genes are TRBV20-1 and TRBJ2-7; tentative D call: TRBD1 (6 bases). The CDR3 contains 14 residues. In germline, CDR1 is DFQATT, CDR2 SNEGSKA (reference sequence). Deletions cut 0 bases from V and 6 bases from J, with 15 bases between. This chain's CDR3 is CSARDPGVGLEQYF. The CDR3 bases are TGCAGTGCTAGAGATCCAGGGGTAGGTCTCGAGCAGTACTTC.

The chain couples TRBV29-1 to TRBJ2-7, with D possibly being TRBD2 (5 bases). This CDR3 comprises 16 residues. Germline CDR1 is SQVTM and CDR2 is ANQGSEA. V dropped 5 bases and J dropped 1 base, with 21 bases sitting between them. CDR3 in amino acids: CSVLEEARTGSYEQYF. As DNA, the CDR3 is TGCAGCGTTCTCGAGGAGGCTAGAACGGGATCCTACGAGCAGTACTTC.

In nucleotides, the CDR3 is TGCGCCAGCAGCCAGCTCTCGGACAGGGGAGCTTTCTTT. As protein: CASSQLSDRGAFF. This sequence joins TRBV4-1 and TRBJ1-1, with TRBD1 identical over 9 bases. V lost 3 bases, J lost 10 bases, and 6 bases stayed unmatched. This CDR3 spans 13 amino acids. Germline V gene lookup returns CDR1 MGHRA and CDR2 YSYEKL.

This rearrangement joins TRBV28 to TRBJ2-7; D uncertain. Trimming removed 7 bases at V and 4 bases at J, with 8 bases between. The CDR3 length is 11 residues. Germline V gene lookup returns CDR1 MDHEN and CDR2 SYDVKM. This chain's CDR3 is CASTLGYEQYF. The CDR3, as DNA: TGTGCCAGCACTCTAGGGTACGAGCAGTACTTC.

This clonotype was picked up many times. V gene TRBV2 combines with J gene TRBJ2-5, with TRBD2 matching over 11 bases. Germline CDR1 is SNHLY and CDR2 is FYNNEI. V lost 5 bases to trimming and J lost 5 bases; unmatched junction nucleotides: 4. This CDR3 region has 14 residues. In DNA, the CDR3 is TGTGCCAGCAGTTATAGCGGGGGGGAGGAGACCCAGTACTTC. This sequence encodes CASSYSGGEETQYF.

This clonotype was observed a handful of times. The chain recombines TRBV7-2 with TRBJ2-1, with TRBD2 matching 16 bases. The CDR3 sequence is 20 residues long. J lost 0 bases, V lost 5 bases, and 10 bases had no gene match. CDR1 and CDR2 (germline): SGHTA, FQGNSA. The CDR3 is CASSQPGLAGGPSSYNEQFF. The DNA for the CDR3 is TGTGCCAGCAGCCAGCCGGGACTAGCGGGAGGGCCGAGCTCCTACAATGAGCAGTTCTTC.

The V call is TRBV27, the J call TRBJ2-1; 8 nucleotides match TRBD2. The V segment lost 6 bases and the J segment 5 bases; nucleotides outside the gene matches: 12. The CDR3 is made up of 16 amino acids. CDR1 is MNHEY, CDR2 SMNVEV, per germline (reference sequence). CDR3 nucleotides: TGTGCCAGCAGCGAGAAGTCCGGGACTAGACACAATGAGCAGTTCTTC. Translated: CASSEKSGTRHNEQFF.

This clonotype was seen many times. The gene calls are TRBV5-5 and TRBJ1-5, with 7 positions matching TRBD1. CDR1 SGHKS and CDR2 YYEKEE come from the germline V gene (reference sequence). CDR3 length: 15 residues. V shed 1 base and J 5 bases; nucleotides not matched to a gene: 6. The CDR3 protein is CASSLYGGTDQPQHF. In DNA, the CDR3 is TGTGCCAGCAGCTTGTACGGCGGGACAGATCAGCCCCAGCATTTT. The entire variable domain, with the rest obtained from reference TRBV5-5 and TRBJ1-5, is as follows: DAGVTQSPTHLIKTRGQQVTLRCSPISGHKSVSWYQQVLGQGPQFIFQYYEKEERGRGNFPDRFSARQFPNYSSELNVNALLLGDSALYLCASSLYGGTDQPQHFGDGTRLSIL.

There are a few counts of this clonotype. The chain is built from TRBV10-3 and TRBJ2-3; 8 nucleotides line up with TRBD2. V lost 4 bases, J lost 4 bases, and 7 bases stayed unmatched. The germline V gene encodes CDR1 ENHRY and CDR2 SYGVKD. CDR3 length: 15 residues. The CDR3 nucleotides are TGTGCCATCAGTGGCCTAGCGGGTATCCCAGATACGCAGTATTTT. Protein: CAISGLAGIPDTQYF.

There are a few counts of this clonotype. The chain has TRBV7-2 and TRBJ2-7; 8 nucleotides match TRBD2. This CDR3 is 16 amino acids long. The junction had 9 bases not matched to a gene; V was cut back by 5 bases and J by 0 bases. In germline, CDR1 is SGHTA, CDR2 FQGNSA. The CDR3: CASSPRSGTISYEQYF. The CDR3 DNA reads TGTGCCAGCAGCCCCCGTAGCGGGACTATCTCCTACGAGCAGTACTTC. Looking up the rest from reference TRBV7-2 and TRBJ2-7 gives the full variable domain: GAGVSQSPSNKVTEKGKDVELRCDPISGHTALYWYRQSLGQGLEFLIYFQGNSAPDKSGLPSDRFSAERTGGSVSTLTIQRTQQEDSAVYLCASSPRSGTISYEQYFGPGTRLTVT.

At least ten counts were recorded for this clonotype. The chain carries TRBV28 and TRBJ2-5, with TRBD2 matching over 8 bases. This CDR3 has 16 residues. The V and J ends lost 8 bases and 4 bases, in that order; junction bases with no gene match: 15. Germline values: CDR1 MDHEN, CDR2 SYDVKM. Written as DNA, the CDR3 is TGTGCCAGCGGGAGAGATGTAGCGGGGAGCGGAGAGACCCAGTACTTC. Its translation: CASGRDVAGSGETQYF.

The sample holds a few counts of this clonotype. The CDR3 sequence is CASSLLRDGEAFF. Here the CDR3 DNA reads TGTGCCAGCAGTTTACTTAGGGACGGCGAAGCTTTCTTT. The V call is TRBV27, the J call TRBJ1-1, with D perhaps TRBD1 (5 bases). Germline-derived CDR1 and CDR2 are MNHEY and SMNVEV (reference sequence). The CDR3 has 13 amino acids. The ends were cut back, 2 bases at V and 8 bases at J, with 12 bases in the middle.

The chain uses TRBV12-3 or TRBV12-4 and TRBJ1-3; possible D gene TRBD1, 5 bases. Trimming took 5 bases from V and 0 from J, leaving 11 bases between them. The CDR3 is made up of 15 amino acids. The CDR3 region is CASSHTGGSGNTIYF. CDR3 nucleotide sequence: TGTGCCAGCAGTCATACAGGAGGCTCTGGAAACACCATATATTTT.

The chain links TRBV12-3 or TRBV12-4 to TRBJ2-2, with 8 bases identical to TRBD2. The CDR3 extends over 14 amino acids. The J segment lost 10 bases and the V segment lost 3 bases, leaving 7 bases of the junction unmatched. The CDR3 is CASSFMLTSEELFF. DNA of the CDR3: TGTGCCAGCAGTTTCATGCTGACTAGCGAGGAGCTGTTTTTT.

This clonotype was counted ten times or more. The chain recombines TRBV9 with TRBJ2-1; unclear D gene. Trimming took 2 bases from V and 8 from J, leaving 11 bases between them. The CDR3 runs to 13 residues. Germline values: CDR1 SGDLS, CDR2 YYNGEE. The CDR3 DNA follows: TGTGCCAGCAGCGTCGACCGTGGCTATGAGCAGTTCTTC. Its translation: CASSVDRGYEQFF.

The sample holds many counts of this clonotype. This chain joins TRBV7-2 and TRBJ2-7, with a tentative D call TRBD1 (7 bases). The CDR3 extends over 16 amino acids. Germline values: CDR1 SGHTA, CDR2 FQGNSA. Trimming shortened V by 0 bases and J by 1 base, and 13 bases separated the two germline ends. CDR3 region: CASSLAAGQISYEQYF. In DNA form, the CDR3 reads TGTGCCAGCAGCTTAGCCGCGGGACAGATATCCTACGAGCAGTACTTC. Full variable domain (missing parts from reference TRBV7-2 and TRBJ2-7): GAGVSQSPSNKVTEKGKDVELRCDPISGHTALYWYRQSLGQGLEFLIYFQGNSAPDKSGLPSDRFSAERTGGSVSTLTIQRTQQEDSAVYLCASSLAAGQISYEQYFGPGTRLTVT.

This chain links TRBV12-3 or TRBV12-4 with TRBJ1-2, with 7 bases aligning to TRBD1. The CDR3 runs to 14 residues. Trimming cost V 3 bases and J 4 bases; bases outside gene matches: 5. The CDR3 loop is CASSFQTGIYGYTF. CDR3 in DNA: TGTGCCAGCAGTTTCCAGACAGGGATCTATGGCTACACCTTC.

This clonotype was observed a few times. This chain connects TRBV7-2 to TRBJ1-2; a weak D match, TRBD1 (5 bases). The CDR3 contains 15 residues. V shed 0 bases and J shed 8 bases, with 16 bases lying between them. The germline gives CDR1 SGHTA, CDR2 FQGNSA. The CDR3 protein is CASSLARRPRGGYTF. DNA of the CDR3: TGTGCCAGCAGCTTAGCTCGCAGGCCCCGGGGGGGCTACACCTTC.

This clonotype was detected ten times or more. The DNA of the CDR3 is TGTGCCAGCATGAGAGGGGATGAGCAGTTCTTC. Translating it yields CASMRGDEQFF. This chain links TRBV6-5 with TRBJ2-1; D tentatively reads TRBD1 or TRBD2 (5 bases each). The ends were cut back, 7 bases at V and 8 bases at J, with 9 bases in the middle. The germline V gene has CDR1 MNHEY and CDR2 SVGAGI. The CDR3 contains 11 residues.

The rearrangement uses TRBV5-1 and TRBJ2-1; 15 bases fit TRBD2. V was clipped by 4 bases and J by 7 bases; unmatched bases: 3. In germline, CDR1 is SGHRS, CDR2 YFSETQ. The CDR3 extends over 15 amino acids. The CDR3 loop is CASSHGLAGGNEQFF. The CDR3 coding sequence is TGCGCCAGCAGCCACGGACTAGCGGGAGGGAATGAGCAGTTCTTC.

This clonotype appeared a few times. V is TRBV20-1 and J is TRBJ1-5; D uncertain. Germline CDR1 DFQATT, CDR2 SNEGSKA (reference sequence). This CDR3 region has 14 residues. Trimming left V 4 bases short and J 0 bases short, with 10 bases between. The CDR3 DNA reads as TGCAGTGCTACACCCTACGGTAGCAATCAGCCCCAGCATTTT. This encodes CSATPYGSNQPQHF.

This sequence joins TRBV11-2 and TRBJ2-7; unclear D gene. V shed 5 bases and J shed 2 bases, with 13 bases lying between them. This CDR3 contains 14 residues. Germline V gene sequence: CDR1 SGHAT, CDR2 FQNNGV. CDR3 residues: CASSGTGSAYEQYF. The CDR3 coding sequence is TGTGCCAGCAGCGGTACCGGGTCCGCCTACGAGCAGTACTTC.

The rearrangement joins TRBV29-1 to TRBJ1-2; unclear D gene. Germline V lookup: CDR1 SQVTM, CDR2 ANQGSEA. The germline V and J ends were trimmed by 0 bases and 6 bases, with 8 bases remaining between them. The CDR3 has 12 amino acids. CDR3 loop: CSVEEQEDGYTF. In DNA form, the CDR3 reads TGCAGCGTTGAAGAGCAGGAGGATGGCTACACCTTC.

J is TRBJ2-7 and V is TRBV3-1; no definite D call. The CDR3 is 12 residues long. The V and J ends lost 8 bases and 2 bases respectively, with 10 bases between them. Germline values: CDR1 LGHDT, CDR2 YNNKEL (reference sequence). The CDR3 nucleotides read TGTGCCAGCGGATTCGGGCCCTACGAGCAGTACTTC. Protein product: CASGFGPYEQYF.